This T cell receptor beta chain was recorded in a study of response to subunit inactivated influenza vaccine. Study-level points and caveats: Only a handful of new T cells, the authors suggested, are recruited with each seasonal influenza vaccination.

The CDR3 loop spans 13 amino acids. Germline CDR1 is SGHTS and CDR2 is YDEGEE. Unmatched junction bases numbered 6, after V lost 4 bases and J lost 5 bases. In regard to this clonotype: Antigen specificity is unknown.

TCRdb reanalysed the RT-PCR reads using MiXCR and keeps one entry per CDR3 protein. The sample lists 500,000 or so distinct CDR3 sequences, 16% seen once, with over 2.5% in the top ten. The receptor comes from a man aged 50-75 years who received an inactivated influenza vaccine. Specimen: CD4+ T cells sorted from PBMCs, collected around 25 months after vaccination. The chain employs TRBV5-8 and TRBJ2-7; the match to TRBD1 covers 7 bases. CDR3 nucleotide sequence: TGTGCCAGCAGCGCCTTACAGGGGAACGAGCAGTACTTC. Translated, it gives CASSALQGNEQYF.